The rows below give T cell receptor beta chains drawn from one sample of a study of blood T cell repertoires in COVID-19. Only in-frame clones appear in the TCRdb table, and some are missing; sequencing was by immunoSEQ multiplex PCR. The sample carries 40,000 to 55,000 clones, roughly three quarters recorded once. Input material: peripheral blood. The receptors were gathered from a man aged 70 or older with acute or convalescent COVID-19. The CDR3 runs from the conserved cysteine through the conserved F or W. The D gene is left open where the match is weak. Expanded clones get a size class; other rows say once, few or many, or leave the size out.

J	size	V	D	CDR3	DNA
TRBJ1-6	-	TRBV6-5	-	CASSYRQDNSPLHF	TGTGCCAGCAGTTACCGACAGGATAATTCACCCCTCCACTTT
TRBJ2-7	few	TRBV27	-	CASSLGTSYEQYF	TGTGCCAGCAGTTTAGGCACGTCCTACGAGCAGTACTTC
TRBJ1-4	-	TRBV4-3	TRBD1	CASSPVQGEFNEKLFF	TGCGCCAGCAGCCCAGTGCAGGGGGAATTTAATGAAAAACTGTTTTTT
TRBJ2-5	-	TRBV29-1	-	CSVWYFQETQYF	TGCAGCGTTTGGTACTTCCAAGAGACCCAGTACTTC
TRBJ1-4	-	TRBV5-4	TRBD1	CASSSRGTGEEKLFF	TGTGCCAGCAGCTCAAGGGGGACAGGGGAAGAAAAACTGTTTTTT
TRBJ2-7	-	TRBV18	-	CASSPGSGNDGGAYEQYF	TGTGCCAGCTCACCCGGGTCAGGGAACGACGGTGGGGCCTACGAGCAGTACTTC
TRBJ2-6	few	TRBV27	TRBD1	CASSEGTGETGANVLTF	TGTGCCAGCAGTGAGGGGACAGGGGAAACCGGGGCCAACGTCCTGACTTTC
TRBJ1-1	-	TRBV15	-	CATSREGVGGVNTEAFF	TGTGCCACCAGCAGAGAGGGGGTCGGGGGAGTGAACACTGAAGCTTTCTTT
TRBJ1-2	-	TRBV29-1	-	CSAPCKSTGPANYGYTF	TGCAGCGCTCCATGCAAATCGACAGGCCCCGCTAACTATGGCTACACCTTC
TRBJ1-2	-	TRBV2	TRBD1	CASSDQGADYGYTF	TGTGCCAGCAGCGACCAGGGGGCGGACTATGGCTACACCTTC
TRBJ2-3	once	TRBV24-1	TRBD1	CATSDFPGTGLTDTQYF	TGTGCCACCAGTGATTTTCCCGGGACAGGGCTCACAGATACGCAGTATTTT
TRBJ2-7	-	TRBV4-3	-	CASSQDRYYEQYF	TGCGCCAGCAGCCAGGACAGATACTACGAGCAGTACTTC
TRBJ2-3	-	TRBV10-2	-	CASSQGSWTDTQYF	TGCGCCAGCAGTCAGGGATCTTGGACAGATACGCAGTATTTT
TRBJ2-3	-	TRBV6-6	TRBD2	CASSPGLAGGRNTQYF	TGTGCCAGCAGTCCTGGACTAGCGGGGGGGCGGAATACGCAGTATTTT
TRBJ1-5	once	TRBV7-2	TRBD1	CASSPDRDRQPQHF	TGTGCCAGCAGCCCCGACAGGGATCGTCAGCCCCAGCATTTT
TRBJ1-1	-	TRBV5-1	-	CASSLGTVYDTEAFF	TGCGCCAGCAGCTTGGGAACAGTTTATGACACTGAAGCTTTCTTT